There are a few counts of the clone carrying this T cell receptor (beta chain). TCRdb reanalysed the 5' RACE reads using MiXCR and keeps one entry per CDR3 protein. This table holds around 250,000 distinct CDR3 sequences, approximately 11% found once. The sample originates from a study of CD8 T cells in ankylosing spondylitis. The germline gives CDR1 PRHDT, CDR2 FYEKMQ (reference sequence). V gave up 6 bases and J gave up 10 bases, with 29 bases separating them. CDR3 length: 17 residues. This chain links TRBV13 with TRBJ2-3; D remains unclear. The sequenced material came from blood, either unsorted or a sorted T cell fraction (not recorded which). The sequence was obtained from a male donor with ankylosing spondylitis or in good health (not recorded which). DNA of the CDR3: TGTGCCAGCAGTTCCCCCTGGACCTCTCCCACACCGGGTGCGCAGTATTTT. Translating it yields CASSSPWTSPTPGAQYF.